The TCR beta chain described here comes from a study of metastatic and nonmetastatic thyroid tumors. Germline assignment: CDR1 MGHRA and CDR2 YSYEKL. The CDR3 consists of 13 residues. V was clipped by 0 bases and J by 9 bases, with 9 bases between them. Every patient was untreated before thyroid surgery. Of note for this clone: A clone one base away is much larger, so this may be a read error.

TCRdb reanalyzed the PCR reads with MiXCR. The data contain 15,000 to 20,000 clones, roughly 14% of them singletons. The source is a female donor with papillary thyroid cancer or a benign thyroid nodule (not recorded which). Some clones in this sample may be carry-over from other donors' samples. The sequenced sample was blood. The chain couples TRBV4-1 to TRBJ1-5; D remains unclear. CDR3 in DNA: TGCGCCAGCAGCCAAGAGGTCAGTCGGCCCCAGCATTTT. It translates to CASSQEVSRPQHF.